Shown below are 2 T cell receptor beta chains from a single sample sequenced in a study of blood T cell repertoires in COVID-19. The repertoire was sequenced with immunoSEQ multiplex PCR; TCRdb's copy has only in-frame clones and lacks some. The top ten hold 9% to 12% of the sample, which has some 100,000 clones, about 89% seen once. Material for sequencing was peripheral blood. The receptor set was obtained from a man aged 45-65 years with acute or convalescent COVID-19.

This chain links TRBV7-2 with TRBJ2-1, with 13 bases lining up with TRBD2. V lost 0 bases to trimming and J lost 1 base; unmatched junction nucleotides: 12. This CDR3 has 21 residues. CDR1 and CDR2 (germline): SGHTA, FQGNSA. Written as DNA, the CDR3 is TGTGCCAGCAGCTTAGCGCACACTAGCGGGAGGGCCGCTAGGTCCTACAATGAGCAGTTCTTC. It encodes CASSLAHTSGRAARSYNEQFF.

V is TRBV7-9 and J is TRBJ2-5; 7 bases are shared with TRBD2. Germline loops: CDR1 SEHNR, CDR2 FQNEAQ (reference sequence). Trimming at V came to 5 bases and at J to 2 bases, leaving 5 bases not matched to a gene. The CDR3 is 14 amino acids. CDR3 region: CASSRPRGQETQYF. CDR3 bases: TGTGCCAGCAGCCGACCGCGGGGGCAAGAGACCCAGTACTTC.